This passage covers 26 T cell receptor beta chains from one sample sequenced in a study of blood T cells in healthy people across ages. It was with a sample-barcoded 5' primer and a J-beta primer mix that a second PCR of roughly 6 to 12 cycles was run. TCRdb analysed the 5' RACE reads with MiXCR anew, one entry per CDR3 protein. The table shows 890,000 or so distinct CDR3 sequences, with around two thirds occurring only once. Sequencing was carried out using blood. These receptors came from a man aged 25 to 45 in good health.

This clonotype was detected only a few times. One base away lies a much larger clone, so this may be a sequencing read error. The chain links TRBV20-1 to TRBJ2-2, with 7 bases that match TRBD2. The CDR3 sequence is 16 residues long. The junction had 14 bases not matched to a gene; V was cut back by 5 bases and J by 5 bases. Germline V CDR1 and CDR2: DFQATT, SNEGSKA (reference sequence). The CDR3 DNA sequence: TGCAGTGCTTCGTTCCCGGGACGAGCGGGGACCGGGGAGCTGTTTTTT. Protein product: CSASFPGRAGTGELFF.

Only a few counts were recorded for this clonotype. The genes are TRBV19 and TRBJ1-5; 8 positions match TRBD1. V gave up 5 bases and J gave up 4 bases; unmatched junction bases: 10. Germline CDR1 LNHDA, CDR2 SQIVND (reference sequence). This CDR3 contains 16 residues. The CDR3 bases are TGTGCCAGTAGTGATCAATACAGGGGGGCGAATCAGCCCCAGCATTTT. As protein: CASSDQYRGANQPQHF.

Points on this clonotype: One end of the junction varies from germline; a read error may be responsible. The rearrangement uses TRBV24-1 and TRBJ2-4, with D perhaps TRBD1 (5 bases). The end of the DNA fits TRBJ2-5 better, so the J call may be wrong. Germline lookup yields CDR1 KGHDR and CDR2 SFDVKD. The CDR3 has 16 residues. CDR3 amino acids: CAASSRTTRRGETQYF. The CDR3 DNA reads as TGTGCCGCCAGTTCCCGAACGACGAGAAGGGGCGAGACCCAGTACTTC.

The gene calls are TRBV28 and TRBJ2-5; the D is unclear. CDR1 MDHEN and CDR2 SYDVKM come from the germline V gene. Trimming removed 1 base from V and 5 bases from J, with 5 bases in between. The CDR3 has 12 amino acids. The CDR3 nucleotides are TGTGCCAGCAGTTTATTATGGGAGACCCAGTACTTC. It specifies CASSLLWETQYF.

J is TRBJ2-5 and V is TRBV7-2; the D is unclear. CDR3 size: 15 residues. Looked up from germline, CDR1 is SGHTA and CDR2 is FQGNSA. V lost 0 bases, J lost 11 bases, and 19 bases lay in between. The CDR3 here is CASSLASSDPNEQYF. The CDR3 DNA sequence: TGTGCCAGCAGCTTAGCGAGTTCCGACCCCAATGAGCAGTACTTC.

The chain uses TRBV29-1 and TRBJ2-3; D call uncertain. Trimming pared 6 bases from V and 14 bases from J, leaving 15 bases between. This CDR3 comprises 10 residues. Germline CDR1 and CDR2: SQVTM and ANQGSEA. CDR3 DNA sequence: TGCAGCGTAGTCGGACGAGTCCCGTATTTT. Translation gives CSVVGRVPYF.

The chain combines TRBV7-6 with TRBJ1-1; a possible D gene is TRBD1 (6 bases). V was pared by 3 bases and J by 4 bases, with 15 bases between. Germline CDR1 and CDR2: SGHVS and FNYEAQ. This CDR3 has 15 amino acids. CDR3 DNA sequence: TGTGCCAGCAGCTTTGTCCCGGGACAAAGCACTGAAGCTTTCTTT. It yields the protein CASSFVPGQSTEAFF.

The chain carries TRBV30 and TRBJ1-5; no definite D call. V lost 4 bases, J lost 4 bases, and 14 bases lay in between. CDR1 and CDR2 (germline): GTSNPN, SVGIG (reference sequence). This CDR3 has 14 residues. This CDR3 is CAWIGGPANQPQHF. The DNA of the CDR3 is TGTGCCTGGATTGGAGGCCCTGCGAATCAGCCCCAGCATTTT.

This clonotype occurred a few times. This chain joins TRBV7-2 and TRBJ1-1, with a weak D call TRBD1 (6 bases). V shed 5 bases and J shed 2 bases, with 9 bases lying between them. The V gene's germline CDR1 is SGHTA and CDR2 FQGNSA. This CDR3 contains 13 residues. The CDR3 region is CASSPDSNTEAFF. CDR3 DNA sequence: TGTGCCAGCAGCCCGGACAGCAACACTGAAGCTTTCTTT.

The chain employs TRBV14 and TRBJ2-7, with D perhaps being TRBD1 or TRBD2 (6 bases each). This CDR3 spans 16 amino acids. Between the trimmed V and J ends, which lost 4 bases and 5 bases, there was a span of 21 bases. Germline V gene lookup returns CDR1 SGHDN and CDR2 FVKESK. The CDR3 region has the DNA TGTGCCAGCAGCCTTTTTGTGGGGGGCTCAGGCCACGAGCAGTACTTC. This gives the protein CASSLFVGGSGHEQYF.

The genes are TRBV7-9 and TRBJ1-5; 9 nucleotides match TRBD1. Germline V gene sequence: CDR1 SEHNR, CDR2 FQNEAQ (reference sequence). V was clipped by 4 bases and J by 4 bases; unmatched bases: 5. There are 15 residues in the CDR3. CDR3 in amino acids: CASSSGTGWNQPQHF. CDR3 nucleotides: TGTGCCAGCAGCTCCGGGACAGGGTGGAATCAGCCCCAGCATTTT.

The CDR3 here is CASSLLASHEQYF. The CDR3, as DNA: TGTGCCAGCAGCCTCCTGGCAAGCCACGAGCAGTACTTC. The chain combines TRBV2 with TRBJ2-5, with unresolved D. The DNA end lines up better with TRBJ2-7; the J call may be wrong. The CDR3 extends over 13 amino acids. Germline V gene data show CDR1 as SNHLY and CDR2 as FYNNEI.

This clonotype was picked up one time. The rearrangement joins TRBV6-6 to TRBJ2-4, with D tentatively TRBD1 or TRBD2 (6 bases each). The J call may be faulty, since TRBJ2-5 better matches the DNA end. CDR1 and CDR2 (germline): MNHNY, SVGAGI (reference sequence). This CDR3 has 15 residues. DNA of the CDR3: TGTGCCAGCAGTTCCGAAGGGGGGCGGTTAGAGACCCAGTACTTC. Its protein is CASSSEGGRLETQYF.

About this clonotype itself: Possible read error: a much larger clone is one base away. The J gene is TRBJ1-2, the V gene TRBV4-2, with D maybe TRBD1 (5 bases). V was trimmed by 4 bases and J by 4 bases, leaving 10 bases between them. The CDR3 loop spans 13 amino acids. Germline CDR1 LGHNA, CDR2 YNFKEQ. CDR3 bases: TGTGCCAGCAGCCGAGAACAGGCCTATGGCTACACCTTC. It encodes CASSREQAYGYTF.

The chain employs TRBV29-1 and TRBJ1-5; no clear D. CDR1 and CDR2 (germline): SQVTM, ANQGSEA. V lost 4 bases and J lost 1, with 8 bases in between. This CDR3 contains 13 residues. For the CDR3, the DNA is TGCAGCGTTGTTATAGGGAGCAATCAGCCCCAGCATTTT. This encodes CSVVIGSNQPQHF.

The chain has TRBV9 and TRBJ2-3; D is uncertain. CDR1 is SGDLS and CDR2 is YYNGEE in the germline V gene. The length of the CDR3 is 16 residues. Deletions cut 0 bases from V and 0 bases from J, with 11 bases between. Here the CDR3 DNA reads TGTGCCAGCAGCGTAGGTGGAATTGGGAGCACAGATACGCAGTATTTT. Translated: CASSVGGIGSTDTQYF.

The rearrangement joins TRBV7-3 to TRBJ2-2, with 7 bases that match TRBD1. The germline V gene has CDR1 SGHTA and CDR2 FQGTGA. The CDR3 sequence is 15 residues long. With 2 bases clipped from V and 5 bases from J, the junction kept 5 bases outside the gene matches. Here the CDR3 reads CASSLQGGRTGELFF. DNA for the CDR3: TGTGCCAGCAGCTTACAAGGGGGCCGGACCGGGGAGCTGTTTTTT.

The table lists this clonotype with a few counts. V gene TRBV3-1 combines with J gene TRBJ2-5; unclear D gene. The CDR3 is 14 amino acids. The germline V gene encodes CDR1 LGHDT and CDR2 YNNKEL (reference sequence). Deletions cut 3 bases from V and 5 bases from J, with 13 bases between. CDR3: CASSHPLVRETQYF. CDR3 nucleotide sequence: TGTGCCAGCAGCCATCCCCTAGTTCGGGAGACCCAGTACTTC.

This clonotype was counted a few times. CDR3 sequence reads: CASSPGILSPYEQYF. CDR3 sequence (DNA): TGTGCCAGCAGTCCGGGTATTCTCAGCCCCTACGAGCAGTACTTC. The chain recombines TRBV2 with TRBJ2-7, with unresolved D. V was shortened by 5 bases and J by 2 bases, with 16 bases between the two germline ends. The CDR3 is 15 residues long. Germline values: CDR1 SNHLY, CDR2 FYNNEI.

This clonotype has more than one count but fewer than ten. This chain connects TRBV4-3 to TRBJ1-1; tentative D call: TRBD1 (5 bases). The CDR3 spans 12 residues. V shed 3 bases and J shed 7 bases, with 9 bases lying between them. Germline-derived CDR1 and CDR2 are LGHNA and YSLEER. CDR3 sequence (DNA): TGCGCCAGCAGCCACGGGACCGTTGAAGCTTTCTTT. It translates to CASSHGTVEAFF.

This clonotype was seen only a few times. The chain has TRBV7-3 and TRBJ2-2, with D tentatively TRBD2 (5 bases). V dropped 5 bases and J dropped 2 bases, with 9 bases sitting between them. The CDR3 is made up of 14 amino acids. The germline CDR1 and CDR2 sequences are SGHTA and FQGTGA. DNA of the CDR3: TGTGCCAGCAGCGCGGGTAGCAACACCGGGGAGCTGTTTTTT. This sequence encodes CASSAGSNTGELFF. Using reference TRBV7-3 and TRBJ2-2 for the parts outside the CDR3, the full variable domain is GAGVSQTPSNKVTEKGKYVELRCDPISGHTALYWYRQSLGQGPEFLIYFQGTGAADDSGLPNDRFFAVRPEGSVSTLKIQRTERGDSAVYLCASSAGSNTGELFFGEGSRLTVL.

The chain has TRBV4-2 and TRBJ2-3; 12 nucleotides agree with TRBD2. The CDR3 totals 16 residues. Unmatched junction bases numbered 6, after V lost 2 bases and J lost 6 bases. Germline lookup yields CDR1 LGHNA and CDR2 YNFKEQ. DNA of the CDR3: TGTGCCAGCAGCCAACGGGCAGGACTAGCGGGGGATACGCAGTATTTT. Amino acids: CASSQRAGLAGDTQYF.

This chain joins TRBV12-3 or TRBV12-4 and TRBJ2-1; 7 positions match TRBD1. V lost 8 bases, J lost 12 bases, and 19 bases stayed unmatched. The CDR3 spans 15 residues. The CDR3 DNA reads TGTGCCAGCGGGTCTCGGGGCAGGGGGACGGACTGGCAGTTCTTC. Its protein product is CASGSRGRGTDWQFF.

This chain connects TRBV3-1 to TRBJ2-1; 12 bases agree with TRBD2. After removal of 4 bases from V and 1 base from J, the junction contained 5 bases not matched to a gene. The CDR3 has 17 residues. CDR1 LGHDT and CDR2 YNNKEL come from the germline V gene (reference sequence). CDR3 DNA: TGTGCCAGCAGCCGAAGACTAGCGGGAGCGTCCTACAATGAGCAGTTCTTC. Translated: CASSRRLAGASYNEQFF.

This clonotype was found a few times. The chain has TRBV9 and TRBJ2-1, with 7 bases aligning to TRBD2. CDR3 length: 12 residues. Trimming removed 4 bases from V and 8 bases from J; junction bases left unmatched: 3. The germline V gene encodes CDR1 SGDLS and CDR2 YYNGEE. The CDR3 DNA is TGTGCCAGCAGCTTACGGGAGGATGAGCAGTTCTTC. The encoded protein is CASSLREDEQFF.

CDR3 nucleotide sequence: TGCAGTGCTAGAGTCTCCTCGGGAAGCTCCTACAATGAGCAGTTCTTC. It codes for CSARVSSGSSYNEQFF. The gene calls are TRBV20-1 and TRBJ2-1; D might be TRBD2 (5 bases). CDR3 length: 16 amino acids. V was clipped by 1 base and J by 0 bases, with 13 bases between them. Per the germline V gene, CDR1 is DFQATT and CDR2 is SNEGSKA (reference sequence).